This T cell receptor beta chain was found in a study of blood T cell repertoires in COVID-19. Assay used: immunoSEQ multiplex PCR; TCRdb lists only in-frame clones, some missing. The sample shows some 140,000 clones, roughly 85% of them seen only once. The CDR3 is made up of 12 amino acids. With 5 bases removed from V and 13 bases from J, the gap between germline ends came to 16 bases. CDR1 and CDR2 from the germline V gene are SGHDT and YYEEEE. The specimen was peripheral blood. The genes are TRBV5-6 and TRBJ2-1; D is perhaps TRBD2 (6 bases). The sequence came from a man between 60 and 75 years old with acute or convalescent COVID-19. The CDR3 spells CASRRLEAEQFF. Written as DNA, the CDR3 is TGTGCCAGCAGACGACTAGAGGCTGAACAGTTCTTC.